This is a list of T cell receptor beta chains from one sample in a study of blood T cells in healthy people across ages. TCRdb redid the calling of the 5' RACE reads with MiXCR, one entry per CDR3 protein. This table holds 500,000 to 600,000 distinct CDR3 sequences, roughly a quarter found once. The sequenced sample was blood. The origin of the receptors is a woman in her 70s in good health. CDR3s include the opening cysteine and the closing phenylalanine or tryptophan. D genes are given only for firm matches. Clone size is stated in some rows and not others, as once, few, many or a class when expanded.

TRBJ1-2	TRBV21-1	.	15	.	TGTGCCAGCAGCAAAGTTGGTGAGGCAGTAGATGGCTACACCTTC	CASSKVGEAVDGYTF
TRBJ2-5	TRBV24-1	TRBD2	18	.	TGTGCCACCAGTGATAGGCGAGGAGGAGCGGGGGGCCAAGAGACCCAGTACTTC	CATSDRRGGAGGQETQYF
TRBJ2-7	TRBV9	TRBD1	14	few	TGTGCCAGCAGCCCCAAGACAGGGACCTACGAGCAGTACTTC	CASSPKTGTYEQYF
TRBJ2-5	TRBV5-5	TRBD2	12	few	TGTGCCAGCAGCTTGAGCGGGGCGACCCAGTACTTC	CASSLSGATQYF
TRBJ2-2	TRBV20-1	.	13	.	TGCAGTGCTAGACCTCCCTACACCGGGGAGCTGTTTTTT	CSARPPYTGELFF
TRBJ1-2	TRBV10-2	TRBD1	14	.	TGCGCCAGCAGTGACCCGGGACAGGCCTATGGCTACACCTTC	CASSDPGQAYGYTF
TRBJ1-3	TRBV6-6	.	12	.	TGTGCCAGCAAACTCCCGACGGGTGACTTATATTTT	CASKLPTGDLYF
TRBJ2-3	TRBV27	.	15	.	TGTGCCAGCAGCGTAGGGGCCCATAGCACAGATACGCAGTATTTT	CASSVGAHSTDTQYF
TRBJ2-3	TRBV6-5	TRBD1	12	.	TGTGCCAGCAGTCGGGACAGAGATATGCAGTATTTT	CASSRDRDMQYF
TRBJ2-3	TRBV29-1	.	11	.	TGCAGCGTCCGCTGGGGAGATACGCAGTATTTT	CSVRWGDTQYF
TRBJ1-2	TRBV5-5	TRBD1	15	.	TGTGCCAGCAGCTTGTGGAGGGACAGTAGTTATGGCTACACCTTC	CASSLWRDSSYGYTF
TRBJ2-5	TRBV6-2/TRBV6-3	.	13	.	TGTGCCACCCGGGGGACTGGAGCGGAGACCCAGTACTTC	CATRGTGAETQYF
TRBJ1-1	TRBV7-9	TRBD1	17	once	TGTGCCAGCAGCTTTGGGACAGGGGGCACCCGGAACACTGAAGCTTTCTTT	CASSFGTGGTRNTEAFF
TRBJ2-2	TRBV7-3	.	15	.	TGTGCCAGCAGCCCGAGCCCGGGGGTCCCCGGGGAGCTGTTTTTT	CASSPSPGVPGELFF
TRBJ2-1	TRBV12-5	.	11	.	TGTGCTAGTGGTTTGGTCCATGAGCAGTTCTTC	CASGLVHEQFF
TRBJ2-3	TRBV7-2	.	13	few	TGTGCCAGCAGCTCCCAGGGAACTACTACGCAGTATTTT	CASSSQGTTTQYF
TRBJ2-5	TRBV20-1	.	12	few	TGCAGTGCTACTGTCGGCCAAGAGACCCAGTACTTC	CSATVGQETQYF
TRBJ2-7	TRBV7-2	.	14	.	TGTGCCAGCAGCCCCCCGGGGGCGGGCTACGAGCAGTACTTC	CASSPPGAGYEQYF
TRBJ2-3	TRBV20-1	TRBD2	15	.	TGCAGTGCTAGAGAAATAGCGGGGGGCTCAGATACGCAGTATTTT	CSAREIAGGSDTQYF
TRBJ2-5	TRBV20-1	.	14	.	TGCAGTGCCCCAAGTGGACTAGGGGGAGAGACCCAGTACTTC	CSAPSGLGGETQYF
TRBJ1-2	TRBV11-3	.	11	many	TGTGCCAGCAGCTTCGGCCGCGGCTACACCTTC	CASSFGRGYTF
TRBJ2-7	TRBV7-2	.	14	.	TGTGCCAGCAGCTTAGCAGGGGGAAGCGGCGAGCAGTACTTC	CASSLAGGSGEQYF
TRBJ2-2	TRBV24-1	.	18	few	TGTGCCACCAGTGATCGCCCATGGGGCCCAGGGATGACCGGGGAGCTGTTTTTT	CATSDRPWGPGMTGELFF
TRBJ2-4	TRBV15	TRBD2	18	few	TGTGCCACCAGCAGAGATAGGGGCGGGGGGGCAGCCAAAAACATTCAGTACTTC	CATSRDRGGGAAKNIQYF
TRBJ2-1	TRBV7-3	TRBD2	16	few	TGTGCCAGCAGCTTAACGTTGAGCGGGGGGAAGAATGAGCAGTTCTTC	CASSLTLSGGKNEQFF
TRBJ2-3	TRBV14	.	14	.	TGTGCCAGCAGCTGGATTGGACTCACAGATACGCAGTATTTT	CASSWIGLTDTQYF
TRBJ2-3	TRBV20-1	.	13	few	TGCAGTGCTAGAGTTAGAGGCACAGATACGCAGTATTTT	CSARVRGTDTQYF
TRBJ2-1	TRBV7-2	.	13	few	TGTGCCAGCAGCTTCGGTCGCCAAGAGACCCAGTGCTTC	CASSFGRQETQCF
TRBJ1-2	TRBV3-1	.	15	few	TGCGCCAGCAGCCACGAACAGGCGGGAAACTATGGCTACACCTTC	CASSHEQAGNYGYTF
TRBJ1-2	TRBV6-5	.	12	.	TGTGCCAGCTGGGAGGGATACTATGGCTACACCTTC	CASWEGYYGYTF
TRBJ1-4	TRBV7-9	.	14	.	TGTGCCAGCAGCCCCCGGGGGAGGTCGGAAAAACTGTTTTTT	CASSPRGRSEKLFF
TRBJ2-7	TRBV28	TRBD1	14	few	TGTGCCAGCAGCATACAGGGGTCGGCCTACGAGCAGTACTTC	CASSIQGSAYEQYF
TRBJ2-3	TRBV20-1	TRBD2	18	few	TGCAGTGCTCGAAAGCGGACTAGCGGCCTCCCTAGCACAGATACGCAGTATTTT	CSARKRTSGLPSTDTQYF